These T cell receptor beta chains were read from a single sample in a study of blood T cell repertoires in COVID-19. Libraries were prepared by immunoSEQ multiplex PCR; TCRdb keeps only in-frame clonotypes and omits some of them. In the table there are over 200,000 clones, over 80% of which are singletons. The sample taken for sequencing was peripheral blood. These receptors were collected from a man aged 25 to 40 with COVID-19, enrolled during active disease. CDR3s include the opening cysteine and the closing phenylalanine or tryptophan. D genes are given only for firm matches. Part of the rows lack a size; the others show once, few, many or a class for expanded clones.

TGTGCCAGCAGCTTAGATTCCGGGAACCCCGGGGGAGATACGCAGTATTTT	CASSLDSGNPGGDTQYF	NA	NA	TRBJ2-3	TRBV7-2
TGCGCCAGCACCTCCTGGGAGGGGTTCTCTGGAAACACCATATATTTT	CASTSWEGFSGNTIYF	NA	NA	TRBJ1-3	TRBV10-2
TGTGCCAGCAGTTTGGCTAGCAGCTCCTACGAGCAGTACTTC	CASSLASSSYEQYF	NA	NA	TRBJ2-7	TRBV27
TGTGCCAGCAGCGAGTCGGGACAGAACACCATATATTTT	CASSESGQNTIYF	TRBD1	NA	TRBJ1-3	TRBV7-8
TGCGCCAGCAGCTTGGTTGCCCCGGGACAGGGGTACAATGAGCAGTTCTTC	CASSLVAPGQGYNEQFF	TRBD1	NA	TRBJ2-1	TRBV5-1
TGTGCTAGTGGATATACTAGCGGGAGAACTCCCCGCGAGAACTATGAGCAGTTCTTC	CASGYTSGRTPRENYEQFF	TRBD2	NA	TRBJ2-1	TRBV12-5
TGTGCCACCAGTGATTTCAAGCAGGGCTACTATGGCTACACCTTC	CATSDFKQGYYGYTF	NA	NA	TRBJ1-2	TRBV24-1
TGTGCCAGCAGTTTCCCCCGGACTCACCCCGGGGAGACCCAGTACTTC	CASSFPRTHPGETQYF	NA	NA	TRBJ2-5	TRBV28
TGTGCCAGCAGCCAAAAAAACACTGAAGCTTTCTTT	CASSQKNTEAFF	NA	once	TRBJ1-1	TRBV7-3
TGTGCCAGCAGCCAACGGCACAGGGACTATGGCTACACCTTC	CASSQRHRDYGYTF	NA	NA	TRBJ1-2	TRBV4-2
TGTGCCAGCAGGAAGACAGGAGCTAGCACAGATACGCAGTATTTT	CASRKTGASTDTQYF	NA	NA	TRBJ2-3	TRBV2
TGTGCCAGCAGCGGGGGACTCAACTATGGCTACACCTTC	CASSGGLNYGYTF	NA	NA	TRBJ1-2	TRBV3-1/TRBV3-2
TGTGCCAGCAGCTTAGTAAGACAGGGGCGCAATCAGCCCCAGCATTTT	CASSLVRQGRNQPQHF	TRBD1	NA	TRBJ1-5	TRBV7-2
TGTGCCAGCAGTTACTCGCAGGGTGCCAATCAGCCCCAGCATTTT	CASSYSQGANQPQHF	NA	few	TRBJ1-5	TRBV6-5
TGTGCCAGCTCACCTTCGACAGGGGTTAATTCACCCCTCCACTTT	CASSPSTGVNSPLHF	TRBD1	NA	TRBJ1-6	TRBV18
TGTGCCAGCTCACCGGGAGGGGGGAATGAGCAGTTCTTC	CASSPGGGNEQFF	NA	NA	TRBJ2-1	TRBV18
TGCGCCAGCAGCCAAGATGGTGGAGCCCGTCACAACACTGAAGCTTTCTTT	CASSQDGGARHNTEAFF	NA	NA	TRBJ1-1	TRBV4-1
TGTGCCAGCAAGTCGGGGGGCGCCGACAATGAGCAGTTCTTC	CASKSGGADNEQFF	NA	once	TRBJ2-1	TRBV28
TGCAGCGTTGAGGCAGAGAACACCGGGGAGCTGTTTTTT	CSVEAENTGELFF	NA	NA	TRBJ2-2	TRBV29-1
TGTGCCAGCAGCCCAGGGGCGGCGGTTGCTAGAGAGACCCAGTACTTC	CASSPGAAVARETQYF	NA	once	TRBJ2-5	TRBV13
TGTGCCAGCTCACGAGACAGACTCAACACCGGGGAGCTGTTTTTT	CASSRDRLNTGELFF	NA	NA	TRBJ2-2	TRBV18
TGTGCCAGCAGCCCGGGAACCGGGGATGAAAAACTGTTTTTT	CASSPGTGDEKLFF	NA	NA	TRBJ1-4	TRBV6-6
TGTGCCAGCAGCGCGGGGGAAAACACCATATATTTT	CASSAGENTIYF	NA	NA	TRBJ1-3	TRBV5-6
TGTGCCACCAGTGATTCTTTTACAGCTTATGGCTACACCTTC	CATSDSFTAYGYTF	NA	NA	TRBJ1-2	TRBV24-1
TGTGCCAGCAGTGAAAGGCGGTCACCCCTCCACTTT	CASSERRSPLHF	NA	few	TRBJ1-6	TRBV2
TGTGCCAGCAGCCAAGAAGAGGTTCACTACGAGCAGTACTTC	CASSQEEVHYEQYF	NA	NA	TRBJ2-7	TRBV14
TGTGCCAGCAGGGCCGGGACAGGGTTACGAGGGGCCAACGTCCTGACTTTC	CASRAGTGLRGANVLTF	TRBD1	NA	TRBJ2-6	TRBV14
TGTGCCAGCAGCTTAGGGCCGGCGAACACTGAAGCTTTCTTT	CASSLGPANTEAFF	NA	NA	TRBJ1-1	TRBV7-3
TGCGCCAGCAGCCCGACAGGGTGGCGCGGCTACACCTTC	CASSPTGWRGYTF	TRBD1	NA	TRBJ1-2	TRBV4-3
TGTGCCAGCAGCTTAATAGGTCAGGCAGGGGAGACCCAGTACTTC	CASSLIGQAGETQYF	NA	NA	TRBJ2-5	TRBV7-3
TGTGCCAGCAGTTCCTGGACAGGGGGCGGAATACTCTATGGCTACACCTTC	CASSSWTGGGILYGYTF	TRBD1	NA	TRBJ1-2	TRBV25-1
TGCGCCAGCAGCTTGGCTAGTGGACTAGCCGGAGAGCAGTACTTC	CASSLASGLAGEQYF	TRBD2	NA	TRBJ2-7	TRBV5-1
TGCAGCGTTGAAGACCGGACAGCTAACTATGGCTACACCTTC	CSVEDRTANYGYTF	NA	NA	TRBJ1-2	TRBV29-1
TGTGCCAGCAGCTTGGACTTGAATTTGCGCAGGGCCGGTTACACCATATATTTT	CASSLDLNLRRAGYTIYF	NA	NA	TRBJ1-3	TRBV5-5
TGCGCCAGCAGCGCAGAAGCGGGAGGGCCCTCGGAGACCCAGTACTTC	CASSAEAGGPSETQYF	TRBD2	once	TRBJ2-5	TRBV5-1
TGCGCCAGCAGCCAAGATGGGGGAACAGGGTTGAATAATTCACCCCTCCACTTT	CASSQDGGTGLNNSPLHF	NA	once	TRBJ1-6	TRBV4-3
TGCGCCAGCAGCTTGGGATGGACAGGGCAGAGCTCCTATAATTCACCCCTCCACTTT	CASSLGWTGQSSYNSPLHF	TRBD1	NA	TRBJ1-6	TRBV5-1
TGTGCCAGCAGTCCGTCCGGACAGGTCAAGGGCCCTGAAGCTTTCTTT	CASSPSGQVKGPEAFF	TRBD1	NA	TRBJ1-1	TRBV27
TGTGCCACCAGTGATCAGGGGGGACAGGGGGGAATCTCTGGGGCCAACGTCCTGACTTTC	CATSDQGGQGGISGANVLTF	TRBD1	NA	TRBJ2-6	TRBV24-1
TGTGCCATCAGTGAGGGTGGGACTAGCGGGACTCATGAGCAGTTCTTC	CAISEGGTSGTHEQFF	TRBD2	NA	TRBJ2-1	TRBV10-3
TGTGCCAGCAGTTACTCTTCCAGGGGTTATAGCAATCAGCCCCAGCATTTT	CASSYSSRGYSNQPQHF	NA	NA	TRBJ1-5	TRBV6-2/TRBV6-3
TGTGCCAGCAGCGTTTCAACGAGTGGCTACACCTTC	CASSVSTSGYTF	NA	NA	TRBJ1-2	TRBV7-9
TGTGCCAGCAGCTTATCGGGACAGGGGGTTTATTTCGACCAGCCCCAGCATTTT	CASSLSGQGVYFDQPQHF	TRBD1	once	TRBJ1-5	TRBV7-2
TGTGCCAGCAGTTTATCCCGGGGTTCACCCCTCCACTTT	CASSLSRGSPLHF	NA	NA	TRBJ1-6	TRBV27
TGTGCCAGCTCACCACGACGACAGGGGGCGAACACTGAAGCTTTCTTT	CASSPRRQGANTEAFF	TRBD1	NA	TRBJ1-1	TRBV18
TGTGCCAGCAGACTTGCTAGCACAGATACGCAGTATTTT	CASRLASTDTQYF	NA	NA	TRBJ2-3	TRBV27
TGTGCCAGTAGTATGTGGGGCAACACTGAAGCTTTCTTT	CASSMWGNTEAFF	NA	NA	TRBJ1-1	TRBV19
TGTGCCAGCAGCTGGCAGGGCACCTATAATTCACCCCTCCACTTT	CASSWQGTYNSPLHF	NA	NA	TRBJ1-6	TRBV7-2
TGTGCCATCCAAGACGGACGTAGGGGTCCTAACTATGGCTACACCTTC	CAIQDGRRGPNYGYTF	NA	once	TRBJ1-2	TRBV19
TGTGCCAGCAGGGGGGGACAGGGGCCCACTCAGCCCCAGCATTTT	CASRGGQGPTQPQHF	TRBD1	NA	TRBJ1-5	TRBV28
TGTGCCAGCAGCTTACGAGCGGGGCCCTACGAGCAGTACTTC	CASSLRAGPYEQYF	TRBD2	NA	TRBJ2-7	TRBV11-3